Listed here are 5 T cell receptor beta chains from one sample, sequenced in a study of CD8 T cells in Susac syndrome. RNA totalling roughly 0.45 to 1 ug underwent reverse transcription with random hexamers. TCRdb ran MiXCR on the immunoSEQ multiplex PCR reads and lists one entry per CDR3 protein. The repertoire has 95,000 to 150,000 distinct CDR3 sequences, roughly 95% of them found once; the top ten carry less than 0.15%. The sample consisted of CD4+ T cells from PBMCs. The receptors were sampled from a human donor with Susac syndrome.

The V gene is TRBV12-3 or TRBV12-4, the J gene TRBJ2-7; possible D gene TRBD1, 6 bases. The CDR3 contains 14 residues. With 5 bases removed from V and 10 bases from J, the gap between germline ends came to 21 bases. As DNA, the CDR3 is TGTGCCAGCAGTCCAACAGGGAGCCTACGAGGACAGTACTTC. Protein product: CASSPTGSLRGQYF.

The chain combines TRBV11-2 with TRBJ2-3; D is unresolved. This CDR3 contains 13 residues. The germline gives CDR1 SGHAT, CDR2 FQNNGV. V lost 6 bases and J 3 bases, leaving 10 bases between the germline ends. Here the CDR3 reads CASRKDWTDTQYF. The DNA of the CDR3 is TGTGCCAGCAGGAAGGATTGGACAGATACGCAGTATTTT.

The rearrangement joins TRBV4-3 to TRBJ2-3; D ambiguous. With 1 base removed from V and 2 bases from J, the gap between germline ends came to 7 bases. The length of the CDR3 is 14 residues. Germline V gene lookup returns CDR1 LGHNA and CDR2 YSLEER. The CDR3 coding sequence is TGCGCCAGCAGCCAAGGTCGCACCACAGATACGCAGTATTTT. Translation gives CASSQGRTTDTQYF.

The CDR3 reads CASSPQREETQYF. CDR3 coding DNA: TGTGCCAGCTCACCCCAGCGGGAAGAGACCCAGTACTTC. V is TRBV18 and J is TRBJ2-5, with D possibly TRBD2 on 6 matching bases. Germline V gene data show CDR1 as KGHSH and CDR2 as LQKENI. The CDR3 length is 13 residues. V lost 3 bases to trimming and J lost 3 bases, with 8 bases between them.

DNA of the CDR3: TGCAGTGCTAGAGGGACTAGCGGGAGATACGAGCAGTACTTC. Translated, it gives CSARGTSGRYEQYF. This chain links TRBV20-1 with TRBJ2-7; 13 bases align to TRBD2. Per the germline V gene, CDR1 is DFQATT and CDR2 is SNEGSKA (reference sequence). The V and J ends lost 1 base and 4 bases, in that order; junction bases with no gene match: 1. The CDR3 has 14 residues.